This T cell receptor (beta chain) was recovered during a study of cytomegalovirus exposure and HLA in healthy donors (TCRdb year 2017). Broadly, across the study: An earlier analysis of roughly 610 of the donors reported over 250 Gb of sequence data and 117 million unique TCR beta sequences obtained from roughly 180 million T cells. Of the roughly 400 genotyped donors, about 84% fell in the genetic ancestry cluster associated with self-reported Caucasian donors. HLA typing covered class I and class II loci at four-digit resolution. An earlier analysis of around 640 of the donors used high-throughput TCR beta sequencing to judge whether each TCR beta V gene segment behaved as functional or pseudogenic. A later analysis re-examined previously published TCR beta repertoires from more than 650 donors and added high-resolution HLA genotyping to investigate patterns of TCR occurrence. Typing coverage varied by locus: roughly 620-640 donors for A, B, C, DRB1 and DQB1; some 520 for DQA1; about 570 for DPA1; approximately 490 for DPB1. An early release covering roughly 640 HLA-typed donors comprised 250 to 350 gigabases of sequencing data and 85 million to 100 million unique TCR sequences. A separate validation cohort of about 110 different subjects was used in addition to the roughly 640-subject first cohort. Every repertoire in the discovery cohort had been generated on one and the same sequencing platform. Donor age, sex, ethnicity and CMV serostatus were collected together with the repertoire data. Four to six DR-DQ haplotypes were handled as single units for association and clustering, since linkage in the cohort was strong. Genome-wide SNP genotypes for about three fifths of the roughly 670 donors were used in a later genetic analysis, which treated that subset as a discovery cohort. High-throughput TCR immunosequencing, statistical association of individual TCRs with disease status, and machine learning were combined to predict cytomegalovirus infection status. The study profiled the T cell repertoires of 500 to 800 subjects by immunosequencing and related them to cytomegalovirus serostatus. On average, roughly 250,000 unique TCR beta nucleotide sequences were sequenced per donor among roughly 430 genotyped donors of the cohort, with roughly 18% of those sequences being non-productive. The study aimed to test whether signatures of past pathogen exposure could be identified by cataloging public T cell receptors. Rather than drawing on any new phenotypic data, the later analysis identified candidate immune exposures from TCR beta sequences and the way those sequences occurred across donors. The full study reports these points: The cohort was sequenced for TCR beta chains only, and without alpha or paired-chain data the features that could be detected were limited. In a later analysis, HLA-associated TCR beta chains showed more clonal expansion and lower generation probabilities than non-associated chains that were equally common. Some IMGT-functional V segments, including TRBV6-2 and TRBV6-3, could not be distinguished by the 87-base-pair reads and were therefore excluded. A total of 150 to 200 TCR beta chains were listed by the study as associated with cytomegalovirus. A further reported finding was that TCR beta sequences accurately predicted the HLA-A and HLA-B alleles for most subjects in the first cohort. Several of the top co-occurrence clusters appeared to be linked to parvovirus B19, influenza, CMV and Epstein-Barr virus, according to a later analysis. Sequencing depth was assumed to be roughly uniform across donors in the presence/absence analyses, though that assumption may not hold. At a false discovery rate of 0.05, a later analysis linked approximately 18,000 TCR beta sequences to specific HLA alleles. It was suggested by the authors that the approach could potentially be generalized to other disease states and immunological phenotypes. A later analysis found that most CMV-associated TCR beta chains appeared HLA-restricted, with HLA associations seemingly driven largely by CMV exposure. Because some donors lacked HLA typing at each locus, the association tests relied only on the typed subset. V-gene and J-gene trimming of TCR beta chains was associated with a missense DCLRE1C variant in a later genetic analysis, and the association was replicated in an independent cohort. When HLA alleles, especially DR and DQ, strongly co-occurred, attributing TCR associations to individual alleles was difficult. Correlated functional status among segregating V segments might be attributable to linkage disequilibrium, but an unknown experimental factor could not be ruled out. Cytomegalovirus status was reported to be diagnosed by the classifier with high specificity and sensitivity in both the original and validation cohorts. A few of the identified cytomegalovirus-associated TCR beta chains were confirmed in vitro to be specific for cytomegalovirus antigens. In a later genetic analysis, fewer N-insertions in productive TCRs were reported among donors in an Asian-associated ancestry cluster than the roughly 640-donor mean. While some public TCRs were present in many individuals, most TCR sequences turned up only very rarely across donors. A later analysis found that TCR association rates varied across HLA loci, with DRB1 alleles showing the most associated TCRs and HLA-C alleles the fewest. A group of highly shared sequence variants was considered likely to be a technical artifact of the sequencing pipeline. Broadly in line with IMGT annotations, most TCR beta V segments showed up in productive rearrangements about 90% or about 30% of the time in an earlier analysis of approximately 600 of the donors. For the cohort, immune exposure information was limited to CMV serostatus. The earlier analysis of about 600 of the donors excluded approximately 17 rarely observed V segments, including chromosome 9 orphons, because counts were too low.

Relative to germline, V is 7 bases shorter and J is 4 bases shorter, with 11 bases between their ends. Counted from cysteine to phenylalanine, this CDR3 has 12 amino acids. CDR3 DNA only is kept here, 36 bases in frame from base 1. As encoded in the germline V gene, CDR1 is MDHEN while CDR2 is SYDVKM. Library generation was performed with the immunoSEQ multiplex PCR assay. A mixture of 60 forward primers for TCR Vbeta segments and 13 reverse primers for TCR Jbeta segments was used in the multiplex PCR. The CDR3 region of rearranged TCR beta genes was amplified from genomic DNA by a multiplex PCR assay. The amplified TCR beta libraries were sequenced on the Illumina HiSeq System as 87-base-pair reads. The authors' pipeline ran thus. A later analysis counted approximately 74 million unique TCR beta chains across the 666 repertoires, and around 9.9 million of these chains were shared by at least two donors. To remove PCR and sequencing errors, raw reads were error-corrected and collapsed into unique sequences using a nearest-neighbor algorithm that merged closely related sequences. CDR3 sequences were aligned to IMGT reference sequences to assign V, D and J gene segments. For a sequence to be retained, a match of at least six nucleotides was required to both a V gene segment and a J gene segment. A rearrangement counted as productive if the CDR3 had no stop codons and remained in frame with V and J, and every other rearrangement counted as non-productive. CDR3 was defined by IMGT convention, running from the second conserved V-encoded cysteine to the conserved J-encoded phenylalanine. In an earlier analysis of around 570 of the donors, sequences lacking an unambiguous match to a single V gene segment were excluded. In an earlier analysis of some 590 of the donors, V segments were called functional above 56.7% productive rearrangements and were called segregating when the between-donor standard deviation exceeded 5%. A statistical classification framework was built to diagnose cytomegalovirus status from the catalog of TCR beta chain sequences. In a later analysis, V and J genes were assigned by comparing TCR nucleotide sequences against IMGT/GENE-DB human TR gene sequences. The TCRdist pipeline was used in a later analysis to assign CDR3 sequences and most-parsimonious VDJ recombination scenarios. In a later analysis, each TCR beta chain was defined by its CDR3 amino acid sequence together with its V-gene family, and reads lacking a unique V-gene family were excluded. As a way to deal with suspected cross-contamination and a sequencing artifact, a later analysis dropped more than 500 nucleotide sequences that were highly shared and had low generation probability. In a later analysis, a clonal expansion index for each public chain was calculated from normalized within-repertoire ranks of inferred template counts. In a later analysis, generation probabilities were computed using a VDJ recombination model fitted to out-of-frame rearrangements, and the results were checked against IGoR. A later analysis scored TCR-TCR, TCR-HLA and TCR-CMV co-occurrence with hypergeometric tests, applying a repertoire-size bias correction to TCR pairs. False discovery rates were estimated in a later analysis by permuting HLA or CMV assignments 20 times. In a later analysis, co-occurring TCRs were grouped with DBSCAN, and TCRdist sequence similarity was added when clustering was performed within HLA-allele-positive subsets. Repertoires with fewer than 30,000 or more than 120,000 public chains, plus five repertoires with anomalous nucleotide sharing, were excluded from co-occurrence clustering. Here the immuneACCESS table is served through TCRdb, limited to in-frame sequences with V and J called. Missing clones are a known gap in these copies; in checked studies unresolved V genes cover under half, and the rest lacks a known reason. D and trimming were read from the DNA, whereas the V and J calls and clone size are those reported in that table. This sample is represented by about 120,000 clones; 81% of them were singletons. The top ten clones comprise 1.5% to 2% of the sample.

There are a few counts of this clone. Its target antigen remains unknown. Nothing much larger sits one base from this clone, and base qualities are not available. The cohort consisted of more than 650 healthy bone marrow donors. Cohort members were all nominally healthy when sampled, although unrecorded immune exposures were likely present. The donor tested CMV seronegative and was one of the 352 seronegative cohort members. A peripheral blood sample was provided by each donor, and peripheral blood mononuclear cells were used for TCR beta sequencing. Genomic DNA was extracted from the blood cell samples with the Qiagen DNeasy Blood Extraction Kit.

This TCR came from a man aged 35 to 55 in good health and CMV-seronegative. The specimen was PBMCs. The sequence is built from TRBV28 and TRBJ2-7; the best D guess is TRBD2, with 6 bases matching. The sequence in DNA is TGTGCCAGCACCAGCGGGTTTTACGAGCAGTACTTC. Its amino acids are CASTSGFYEQYF.